What follows are 25 T cell receptor beta chains derived from one specimen sequenced in a study of siplizumab effects on memory and regulatory T cells. Repertoires were generated with immunoSEQ multiplex PCR, while TCRdb's copy carries only in-frame clones and drops some. Seen here are around 99,000 clones, about 90% observed once, and the top ten hold approximately 0.73%. The sequencing sample was made of Tregs sorted from blood. Receptor source: a human donor in good health.

The J gene is TRBJ2-3, the V gene TRBV19; 7 bases are a match to TRBD1. The CDR3 is made up of 16 amino acids. Germline V gene data show CDR1 as LNHDA and CDR2 as SQIVND (reference sequence). The trim removed 5 bases at V and 0 bases at J, leaving 8 bases unmatched. The CDR3 DNA is TGTGCCAGTAGTCCGGGACAGACCTCTAGCACAGATACGCAGTATTTT. This encodes CASSPGQTSSTDTQYF.

The chain joins TRBV27 to TRBJ2-2; D call uncertain. The ends were cut back, 6 bases at V and 6 bases at J, with 11 bases in the middle. The germline V gene encodes CDR1 MNHEY and CDR2 SMNVEV (reference sequence). The CDR3 has 13 residues. The CDR3 DNA follows: TGTGCCAGCAGGACACATAAGCCCGGGGAGCTGTTTTTT. Translating it yields CASRTHKPGELFF.

CDR3 coding DNA: TGTGCCAGCAGCAGACAGGGGGACACTGAAGCTTTCTTT. Translating gives CASSRQGDTEAFF. This chain connects TRBV6-1 to TRBJ1-1; 9 bases are shared with TRBD1. The trim removed 6 bases at V and 3 bases at J, leaving 2 bases unmatched. CDR1 MNHNS and CDR2 SASEGT come from the germline V gene. The CDR3 contains 13 residues.

The chain couples TRBV7-2 to TRBJ2-5; TRBD1 matches at 8 bases. The germline V gene encodes CDR1 SGHTA and CDR2 FQGNSA. The CDR3 runs to 16 residues. V lost 0 bases and J lost 4; bases outside the gene matches: 7. The CDR3 bases are TGTGCCAGCAGCTTAGCGATAGACAGGGGTGGAGAGACCCAGTACTTC. It is translated as CASSLAIDRGGETQYF.

The rearrangement links TRBV6-5 to TRBJ2-1; 13 bases align to TRBD2. The CDR3 is made up of 16 amino acids. The V and J ends lost 2 bases and 6 bases, in that order; junction bases with no gene match: 4. Germline V gives CDR1 MNHEY, CDR2 SVGAGI. CDR3 in amino acids: CASSYRTSGRVNEQFF. For the CDR3, the DNA is TGTGCCAGCAGTTACCGAACTAGCGGGAGGGTCAATGAGCAGTTCTTC.

This chain connects TRBV27 to TRBJ2-1; 12 nucleotides match TRBD2. J lost 8 bases, V lost 2 bases, and 16 bases had no gene match. This CDR3 comprises 19 residues. Germline CDR1 reads MNHEY; CDR2 reads SMNVEV (reference sequence). CDR3 protein: CASSLETSGRPRFNDEQFF. The CDR3 bases are TGTGCCAGCAGTTTAGAAACTAGCGGGAGGCCTCGGTTTAATGATGAGCAGTTCTTC.

Only one count was recorded for this clone. The chain employs TRBV4-1 and TRBJ1-1; D is undetermined. Trimming took 0 bases from V and 1 from J, leaving 15 bases between them. CDR1 and CDR2 (germline): MGHRA, YSYEKL. The CDR3 has 17 amino acids. The CDR3 sequence is CASSQDSTRRGNTEAFF. Written as DNA, the CDR3 is TGCGCCAGCAGCCAAGATTCCACGCGTCGGGGGAACACTGAAGCTTTCTTT.

The V gene is TRBV19, the J gene TRBJ1-5; D gene ambiguous. The germline CDR1 and CDR2 sequences are LNHDA and SQIVND (reference sequence). The CDR3 totals 15 residues. The V end lost 3 bases, the J end lost 3 bases, and 12 bases lay between the germline ends. As DNA, the CDR3 is TGTGCCAGTAGTATCCCGGGGATGCTCAATCAGCCCCAGCATTTT. Its protein product is CASSIPGMLNQPQHF.

The chain combines TRBV5-4 with TRBJ1-2, with D possibly being TRBD1 (6 bases). Germline lookup yields CDR1 SGHNT and CDR2 YYREEE (reference sequence). The CDR3 loop spans 12 amino acids. Trimming left V 4 bases short and J 8 bases short, with 12 bases between. CDR3 nucleotides: TGTGCCAGCAGCCCCCAGGGGCAGGGCTACACCTTC. Translation gives CASSPQGQGYTF.

J is TRBJ1-2 and V is TRBV5-4; D remains ambiguous. Looked up from germline, CDR1 is SGHNT and CDR2 is YYREEE (reference sequence). V was trimmed by 1 base and J by 4 bases, leaving 11 bases between them. The CDR3 length is 14 residues. In nucleotides, the CDR3 is TGTGCCAGCAGCTTGTCTGAGGGCTTCTATGGCTACACCTTC. As protein: CASSLSEGFYGYTF.

The chain carries TRBV6-5 and TRBJ1-5, with a possible D match to TRBD1 (5 bases). From germline, CDR1 is MNHEY and CDR2 SVGAGI. CDR3 length equals 15 residues. Trimming removed 0 bases at V and 6 bases at J, with 12 bases between. CDR3 loop: CASSYSRDGSQPQHF. The CDR3 nucleotides are TGTGCCAGCAGTTACTCGAGGGACGGCAGTCAGCCCCAGCATTTT.

CDR3 sequence (DNA): TGTGCCAGCTCACCCTCGGTGAGCTGGGGAAACACCATATATTTT. It yields the protein CASSPSVSWGNTIYF. The chain carries TRBV18 and TRBJ1-3; D unclear. V lost 3 bases to trimming and J lost 4 bases, with 13 bases between them. CDR3 size: 15 residues. Germline CDR1 is KGHSH and CDR2 is LQKENI.

This chain uses TRBV18 with TRBJ2-1, with 14 bases matching TRBD2. Per the germline V gene, CDR1 is KGHSH and CDR2 is LQKENI. V gave up 6 bases and J gave up 0 bases; unmatched junction bases: 10. This CDR3 region has 19 residues. CDR3 coding DNA: TGTGCCAGCTCGGGCGGACTAGCGGGAGGTCTCCGCTCCTACAATGAGCAGTTCTTC. Translated, it gives CASSGGLAGGLRSYNEQFF. Full variable domain (missing parts from reference TRBV18 and TRBJ2-1): NAGVMQNPRHLVRRRGQEARLRCSPMKGHSHVYWYRQLPEEGLKFMVYLQKENIIDESGMPKERFSAEFPKEGPSILRIQQVVRGDSAAYFCASSGGLAGGLRSYNEQFFGPGTRLTVL.

The chain is built from TRBV20-1 and TRBJ2-4; D call uncertain. Germline values: CDR1 DFQATT, CDR2 SNEGSKA (reference sequence). With 3 bases removed from V and 8 bases from J, the gap between germline ends came to 8 bases. The CDR3 totals 11 residues. The CDR3 sequence is CSARGDDIQYF. The CDR3 region has the DNA TGCAGTGCTAGGGGTGACGACATTCAGTACTTC.

The rearrangement joins TRBV5-1 to TRBJ1-4, with unresolved D. Germline CDR1 is SGHRS and CDR2 is YFSETQ. The CDR3 has 14 amino acids. V was shortened by 7 bases and J by 3 bases, with 13 bases between the two germline ends. The CDR3 reads CASRSGGANEKLFF. CDR3 sequence (DNA): TGCGCCAGCCGCTCCGGCGGAGCTAATGAAAAACTGTTTTTT.

The rearrangement links TRBV15 to TRBJ2-3, with a possible D match to TRBD2 (7 bases). The CDR3 is 16 amino acids. V lost 5 bases to trimming and J lost 6 bases, with 21 bases between them. Per the germline V gene, CDR1 is LNHNV and CDR2 is YYDKDF (reference sequence). CDR3 in DNA: TGTGCCACCAGCGCAGACATCGGGGGGCTTGGGGATACGCAGTATTTT. Translating it yields CATSADIGGLGDTQYF.

The chain combines TRBV4-2 with TRBJ2-7; D gene unclear. Per the germline V gene, CDR1 is LGHNA and CDR2 is YNFKEQ. The CDR3 consists of 15 residues. V was pared by 3 bases and J by 2 bases, with 14 bases between. The CDR3 sequence is CASSHSETETYEQYF. Here the CDR3 DNA reads TGTGCCAGCAGCCATAGTGAGACGGAAACCTACGAGCAGTACTTC.

This chain connects TRBV7-2 to TRBJ2-6, with D hard to call. The CDR3 length is 15 residues. Trimming took off 3 bases at V and 2 bases at J, with 8 bases between the two ends. Germline V gene data show CDR1 as SGHTA and CDR2 as FQGNSA. CDR3 protein: CASSFTAPGANVLTF. The CDR3 nucleotides are TGTGCCAGCAGCTTTACAGCGCCTGGGGCCAACGTCCTGACTTTC.

Concerning this clone itself: The germline gene is not matched at one end of the junction; a read error may be the cause. The chain links TRBV7-7 to TRBJ2-1; D may be TRBD2 (6 bases). This CDR3 spans 14 amino acids. Per the germline V gene, CDR1 is SSHAT and CDR2 is FNYEAQ (reference sequence). This chain's CDR3 is CASSFGSSYNEQFF. The CDR3 DNA is TGTGCTAGCAGCTTCGGGAGCTCCTACAATGAGCAGTTCTTC.

This chain joins TRBV5-5 and TRBJ2-5, with TRBD2 matching over 9 bases. Germline CDR1 and CDR2: SGHKS and YYEKEE (reference sequence). The CDR3 runs 16 residues. V lost 4 bases, J lost 4 bases, and 11 bases stayed unmatched. The CDR3 protein is CASSSPGLASGETQYF. CDR3 in DNA: TGTGCCAGCAGCAGCCCGGGACTAGCATCGGGAGAGACCCAGTACTTC.

This chain links TRBV5-1 with TRBJ2-7; 9 nucleotides align to TRBD1. Germline-derived CDR1 and CDR2 are SGHRS and YFSETQ. The CDR3 runs to 17 residues. Trimming at V came to 1 base and at J to 7 bases, leaving 15 bases not matched to a gene. The CDR3 loop is CASSLTDRGPHRGEQYF. The CDR3 DNA sequence: TGCGCCAGCAGCTTGACGGACAGGGGTCCCCATAGGGGGGAGCAGTACTTC.

The CDR3 here is CATRAGVGGSYGYTF. The CDR3 coding sequence is TGTGCCACCAGGGCCGGTGTGGGGGGGAGCTATGGCTACACCTTC. The chain has TRBV15 and TRBJ1-2; a possible D gene is TRBD1 (5 bases). The CDR3 consists of 15 residues. Between the trimmed V and J ends, which lost 6 bases and 4 bases, there was a span of 18 bases. The germline V gene encodes CDR1 LNHNV and CDR2 YYDKDF (reference sequence).

V and J are TRBV9 and TRBJ1-5, with 8 bases that match TRBD1. This CDR3 region has 17 residues. V dropped 4 bases and J dropped 0; count of bases not matched to a gene: 9. Germline V lookup: CDR1 SGDLS, CDR2 YYNGEE. The CDR3 loop is CASSPGTGLYSNQPQHF. The CDR3 DNA sequence: TGTGCCAGCAGCCCCGGGACAGGTTTGTATAGCAATCAGCCCCAGCATTTT.

The genes are TRBV5-1 and TRBJ2-2, with 8 bases identical to TRBD2. This CDR3 has 14 residues. Per germline, CDR1 SGHRS and CDR2 YFSETQ. The V gene end was trimmed by 4 bases and the J gene end by 4 bases; junction bases not matched to a gene: 3. The CDR3 sequence is CASSPGGGTGELFF. CDR3 nucleotides: TGCGCCAGCAGCCCCGGGGGGGGCACCGGGGAGCTGTTTTTT.

This sequence joins TRBV30 and TRBJ2-1, with D possibly matching TRBD2 (5 bases). Trimming shortened V by 0 bases and J by 9 bases, and 12 bases separated the two germline ends. This CDR3 is 13 amino acids long. Germline-derived CDR1 and CDR2 are GTSNPN and SVGIG (reference sequence). This CDR3 reads CAWSVRLAAEQFF. The CDR3 DNA reads as TGTGCCTGGAGTGTTCGCCTAGCAGCTGAGCAGTTCTTC.